This TCR beta chain was identified in a study of cytomegalovirus exposure and HLA in healthy donors. Libraries were prepared by immunoSEQ multiplex PCR; TCRdb keeps only in-frame clonotypes and omits some of them. The table lists about 160,000 clones, about 90% of them singletons. On this clone: The target antigen is unknown.

The CDR3 runs 14 residues. V lost 3 bases and J lost 7, with 15 bases in between. From germline, CDR1 is MNHNS and CDR2 SASEGT. Study results and caveats: The tendency of first-cohort TCR clusters to co-occur in the roughly 110 validation repertoires emerged from a later analysis.

This chain links TRBV6-1 with TRBJ1-1, with D unclear. The sequenced sample consisted of PBMCs. This TCR came from a woman under 40 in good health and CMV-seronegative. CDR3 sequence reads: CASSDGRGPFEAFF. Written as DNA, the CDR3 is TGTGCCAGCAGTGATGGGCGAGGACCCTTTGAAGCTTTCTTT.